This is a list of T cell receptor beta chains from one sample in a study of blood T cell repertoires in COVID-19. The table came from immunoSEQ multiplex PCR; TCRdb's copy has only in-frame clones and leaves some out. The data hold fewer than 200,000 clones, with 80% to 85% observed a single time. Sequencing was carried out using peripheral blood. The source of these receptors is a man in his 70s with active or convalescent COVID-19. Each CDR3 is given with its conserved first and last residue. A D gene is named only where the DNA matches it firmly.

d_call j_call v_call cdr3_nt cdr3_aa
TRBD1 TRBJ1-4 TRBV29-1 TGCAGCGTGGCCGACAGGGCAACTAATGAAAAACTGTTTTTT CSVADRATNEKLFF
- TRBJ1-4 TRBV9 TGTGCCAGCAGCTCCCGCAACGGGGGGCCCGGTGAAAAACTGTTTTTT CASSSRNGGPGEKLFF
TRBD2 TRBJ2-3 TRBV7-2 TGTGCCAGCACCGCAGCGGGGGCCACAGATACGCAGTATTTT CASTAAGATDTQYF
- TRBJ2-1 TRBV3-1/TRBV3-2 TGTGCCAGCAGCCGACCCGGGACAAGATACAATGAGCAGTTCTTC CASSRPGTRYNEQFF
- TRBJ2-5 TRBV30 TGTGCCTGGAGGCAGGGGTGGATGATGGAGACCCAGTACTTC CAWRQGWMMETQYF
TRBD1 TRBJ2-1 TRBV7-9 TGTGCCAGCAGCCTAGGGGGACAGGGAGGTAATGAGCAGTTCTTC CASSLGGQGGNEQFF
- TRBJ2-7 TRBV15 TGTGCCACCAGCAGTTCCCGTTACGAGCAGTACTTC CATSSSRYEQYF
TRBD1 TRBJ1-4 TRBV10-3 TGTGCCATCAGTGGGACAGGGGGCGAAAAACTGTTTTTT CAISGTGGEKLFF
TRBD2 TRBJ2-1 TRBV7-6 TGTGCCAGCAGCTTTAAGCGGGAGGCCTATGAGCAGTTCTTC CASSFKREAYEQFF
TRBD2 TRBJ2-1 TRBV27 TGTGCCAGCAGTCCCCGAGGAGGGCGGGGGGATGAGCAGTTCTTC CASSPRGGRGDEQFF
- TRBJ2-3 TRBV6-2/TRBV6-3 TGTGCCAGCAGTGTCGTGGGCGCGCAGTATTTT CASSVVGAQYF
- TRBJ1-2 TRBV7-9 TGTGCCAGCAGCTCCACGTATGGGCATAGTAACTATGGCTACACCTTC CASSSTYGHSNYGYTF
- TRBJ1-5 TRBV24-1 TGTGCCACCAGGGACAGCCGCGGTGCAAATCAGCCCCAGCATTTT CATRDSRGANQPQHF
- TRBJ2-5 TRBV5-1 TGCGCCAGCAGCGCGGTCGAGACCCAGTACTTC CASSAVETQYF
- TRBJ2-1 TRBV9 TGTGCCAGCAGCCCCACGACAGGCTACAATGAGCAGTTCTTC CASSPTTGYNEQFF